This T cell receptor beta chain was retrieved from a study of cytomegalovirus exposure and HLA in healthy donors. Overall study findings and caveats: Rare sequences made up most TCRs, while some public TCRs were found in many donors.

This clone was picked up a small number of times. Its antigen is as yet unknown. Generated by immunoSEQ multiplex PCR, the TCRdb table keeps only in-frame clones and is missing some. The sample lists more than 45,000 clones, 89% occurring once. The germline gives CDR1 MNHNS, CDR2 SASEGT. This CDR3 contains 15 residues. Trimming pared 4 bases from V and 5 bases from J, leaving 15 bases between. Source material: PBMCs. The V and J genes are TRBV6-1 and TRBJ2-1; D might be TRBD2 (5 bases). This TCR came from a woman aged 18-29 years in good health and CMV-seronegative. The DNA for the CDR3 is TGTGCCAGCAGTGCAGAGGGTCTCCGGGACAATGAGCAGTTCTTC. This encodes CASSAEGLRDNEQFF.